The clone carrying this T cell receptor (beta chain) was counted ten times or more. The CDR3 extends over 15 amino acids. Germline assignment: CDR1 MNHNY and CDR2 SVGAGI (reference sequence). The V end was cut by 2 bases, the J end by 4 bases, with 14 bases between. 5'RACE with 10-nucleotide random UMIs produced the cDNA. MiXCR, run by TCRdb on the 5' RACE reads, gives a single entry per CDR3 protein. This table has roughly 49,000 distinct CDR3 sequences, roughly an eighth appearing once. The time point is: longitudinal time-point 3. This specimen comes from a study of neurological immune-mediated disorders.

The source is a male donor with HTLV-1-associated myelopathy (HAM/TSP). This rearrangement joins TRBV6-6 to TRBJ2-5; maybe TRBD2 (5 bases). The material sequenced was PBMCs. CDR3 sequence: CASSYDSATRETQYF. Here the CDR3 DNA reads TGTGCCAGCAGTTACGATAGCGCCACCAGAGAGACCCAGTACTTC.